The 23 T cell receptor beta chains reported below all come from one sample, sequenced in a study of T cells after yellow fever vaccination. TCRdb fed the 5' RACE reads into MiXCR, producing one record per CDR3 protein. The table shows more than 75,000 distinct CDR3 sequences, with almost 9% occurring only once. The source material was CD8+ T cells not binding an NS4B(214-222) dextramer, sorted from PBMCs, sampled approximately 16 days after the first yellow fever vaccination. Receptors were obtained from a man between 18 and 29 years old who received the YFV17D yellow fever vaccine.

This clonotype was found a few times. The chain employs TRBV12-3 or TRBV12-4 and TRBJ2-1; D gene ambiguous. The CDR3 extends over 13 amino acids. V was pared by 6 bases and J by 8 bases, with 14 bases between. The CDR3 loop is CASRQPSRDEQFF. The CDR3, as DNA: TGTGCCAGCAGGCAACCCTCCCGAGATGAGCAGTTCTTC.

The sample holds many counts of this clonotype. The chain links TRBV2 to TRBJ1-6, with a possible D match to TRBD1 (6 bases). The CDR3 runs to 13 residues. Trimming pared 8 bases from V and 18 bases from J, leaving 23 bases between. CDR1 is SNHLY and CDR2 is FYNNEI in the germline V gene. CDR3 nucleotides: TGTGCCAGCCTTGGACAGTCTCTCGACCTGTACCACTTT. Translated: CASLGQSLDLYHF.

This chain connects TRBV7-6 to TRBJ1-5, with D perhaps TRBD1 (6 bases). Per the germline V gene, CDR1 is SGHVS and CDR2 is FNYEAQ. The CDR3 length is 14 residues. Trimming took off 2 bases at V and 6 bases at J, with 11 bases between the two ends. For the CDR3, the DNA is TGTGCCAGCAGCTTAAGGGGGATGGGTCAGCCCCAGCATTTT. The encoded protein is CASSLRGMGQPQHF. Full variable domain (missing parts from reference TRBV7-6 and TRBJ1-5): GAGVSQSPRYKVTKRGQDVALRCDPISGHVSLYWYRQALGQGPEFLTYFNYEAQQDKSGLPNDRFSAERPEGSISTLTIQRTEQRDSAMYRCASSLRGMGQPQHFGDGTRLSIL.

This clonotype came up a few times. V is TRBV12-3 or TRBV12-4 and J is TRBJ2-3; TRBD2 is a possible D gene (7 bases). The V and J ends lost 4 bases and 4 bases respectively, with 15 bases between them. The CDR3 is 15 amino acids. The CDR3 loop is CASSSPTGGPDTQYF. The CDR3 DNA reads as TGTGCCAGCAGTTCCCCTACGGGGGGCCCAGATACGCAGTATTTT.

The chain employs TRBV29-1 and TRBJ1-2, with 7 positions matching TRBD1. Trimming removed 7 bases from V and 6 bases from J; junction bases left unmatched: 2. Per the germline V gene, CDR1 is SQVTM and CDR2 is ANQGSEA. The CDR3 has 10 residues. The CDR3: CSGTGDGYTF. The CDR3 DNA follows: TGCAGCGGCACAGGGGATGGCTACACCTTC.

This clonotype was recorded many times. This chain links TRBV4-2 with TRBJ2-3; tentatively, D is TRBD2 (6 bases). The CDR3 has 16 residues. The V and J ends lost 0 bases and 3 bases respectively, with 13 bases between them. Per the germline V gene, CDR1 is LGHNA and CDR2 is YNFKEQ. CDR3 bases: TGTGCCAGCAGCCAAGAGGTAGCGGACTTGACAGATACGCAGTATTTT. Translated, it gives CASSQEVADLTDTQYF.

This clonotype showed up just a few times. The J gene is TRBJ2-5, the V gene TRBV28, with 10 positions matching TRBD1. CDR1 and CDR2 from the germline V gene are MDHEN and SYDVKM. The CDR3 is made up of 14 amino acids. Trimming took 5 bases from V and 4 from J; bases not matched to a gene: 4. DNA for the CDR3: TGTGCCAGCAGTCTACGGGACAGGGGAGAGACCCAGTACTTC. Encoded protein: CASSLRDRGETQYF.

There are a few counts of this clonotype. The chain couples TRBV7-2 to TRBJ1-2, with TRBD1 matching over 8 bases. Germline CDR1 reads SGHTA; CDR2 reads FQGNSA. The CDR3 is made up of 16 amino acids. Germline trimming cut 4 bases from V and 10 bases from J; bases unmatched to any gene: 17. CDR3 DNA sequence: TGTGCCAGCAGCTCTCAGGGGTTGGGACAGGAGGAATTCTACACCTTC. It yields the protein CASSSQGLGQEEFYTF.

CDR3 residues: CASSLAKMNPGNTIYF. DNA for the CDR3: TGTGCCAGCAGCTTAGCGAAGATGAACCCTGGAAACACCATATATTTT. The V gene is TRBV7-9, the J gene TRBJ1-3; D is unclear. The CDR3 runs to 16 residues. The germline V gene encodes CDR1 SEHNR and CDR2 FQNEAQ (reference sequence). V was clipped by 0 bases and J by 2 bases, with 11 bases between them.

The chain is built from TRBV5-1 and TRBJ2-5; D is uncertain. CDR3 length: 14 residues. Deletions cut 6 bases from V and 3 bases from J, with 15 bases between. From germline, CDR1 is SGHRS and CDR2 YFSETQ. DNA of the CDR3: TGCGCCAGCACCCCTGGGTCGCAGGAAGAGACCCAGTACTTC. Encoded protein: CASTPGSQEETQYF.

The chain joins TRBV28 to TRBJ2-1; 10 nucleotides match TRBD1. Near its end, the DNA agrees better with TRBJ2-7, so the J call may be wrong. The CDR3 covers 14 residues. The germline CDR1 and CDR2 sequences are MDHEN and SYDVKM. The CDR3 protein is CAGSGQGIRDEQYF. The CDR3 DNA follows: TGTGCCGGGTCGGGACAGGGGATTAGGGATGAGCAGTACTTC.

The chain links TRBV6-5 to TRBJ1-2, with TRBD1 as a possible D gene (5 bases). Trimming left V 0 bases short and J 1 base short, with 12 bases between. The CDR3 is made up of 16 amino acids. The germline V gene has CDR1 MNHEY and CDR2 SVGAGI. The CDR3 DNA reads as TGTGCCAGCAGTTACTCGGGGCAGGGCTTTAACTATGGCTACACCTTC. It specifies CASSYSGQGFNYGYTF.

V gene TRBV27 combines with J gene TRBJ2-7; D gene uncertain. This CDR3 spans 15 amino acids. CDR1 is MNHEY and CDR2 is SMNVEV in the germline V gene (reference sequence). The ends were cut back, 3 bases at V and 6 bases at J, with 18 bases in the middle. For the CDR3, the DNA is TGTGCCAGCAGTTTCATGGCCAGCAAACCTCTCGAGCAGTACTTC. Translation: CASSFMASKPLEQYF.

The chain has TRBV24-1 and TRBJ2-2; 7 bases line up with TRBD1. V was clipped by 4 bases and J by 0 bases; unmatched bases: 4. The CDR3 runs 16 residues. Per germline, CDR1 KGHDR and CDR2 SFDVKD. CDR3 residues: CATSDSGQANTGELFF. CDR3 coding DNA: TGTGCCACCAGTGACTCAGGACAGGCGAACACCGGGGAGCTGTTTTTT.

This clonotype has more than one count but fewer than ten. V gene TRBV6-5 combines with J gene TRBJ1-5; tentatively, D is TRBD1 (5 bases). The CDR3 length is 16 residues. V lost 2 bases and J lost 6, with 17 bases in between. Germline loops: CDR1 MNHEY, CDR2 SVGAGI. CDR3: CASSYGVPREGQPQHF. CDR3 nucleotides: TGTGCCAGCAGTTACGGGGTCCCCAGGGAAGGTCAGCCCCAGCATTTT.

This clonotype turned up a few times. The chain's CDR3 is CASRSGEGDTQYF. The CDR3 nucleotides read TGTGCCAGCAGGTCAGGGGAGGGAGATACGCAGTATTTT. The chain uses TRBV2 and TRBJ2-3, with a possible D match to TRBD2 (7 bases). The CDR3 is 13 residues long. The germline V gene encodes CDR1 SNHLY and CDR2 FYNNEI. V dropped 6 bases and J dropped 5 bases, with 12 bases sitting between them.

Only a few counts were recorded for this clonotype. This CDR3 is CASSLSSGGASDTQYF. The CDR3 region has the DNA TGCGCCAGCAGCTTGAGCAGCGGGGGGGCCAGTGATACGCAGTATTTT. This sequence joins TRBV5-1 and TRBJ2-3; 10 bases map to TRBD2. Germline V gene lookup returns CDR1 SGHRS and CDR2 YFSETQ. The junction had 8 bases not matched to a gene; V was cut back by 1 base and J by 6 bases. This CDR3 has 16 residues.

V gene TRBV7-2 combines with J gene TRBJ2-1, with D possibly TRBD2 on 7 matching bases. Germline V gene sequence: CDR1 SGHTA, CDR2 FQGNSA. The CDR3 totals 15 residues. With 1 base removed from V and 6 bases from J, the gap between germline ends came to 13 bases. CDR3 sequence reads: CASSLDPGGLNEQFF. CDR3 DNA: TGTGCCAGCAGCTTAGATCCGGGGGGCCTCAATGAGCAGTTCTTC.

J is TRBJ1-4 and V is TRBV30; unclear D gene. This CDR3 has 13 amino acids. Trimming pared 2 bases from V and 5 bases from J, leaving 9 bases between. From germline, CDR1 is GTSNPN and CDR2 SVGIG (reference sequence). This CDR3 is CAWSTEENEKLFF. The CDR3, as DNA: TGTGCCTGGAGTACTGAAGAGAATGAAAAACTGTTTTTT.

This clonotype was counted ten times or more. The J gene is TRBJ2-7, the V gene TRBV4-2; D may be TRBD1 or TRBD2 (5 bases each). V gave up 6 bases and J gave up 3 bases, with 15 bases separating them. The CDR3 is 14 amino acids. CDR1 is LGHNA and CDR2 is YNFKEQ in the germline V gene. The CDR3 protein is CASRRGTGDYEQYF. DNA for the CDR3: TGTGCCAGCAGGCGTGGGACCGGCGACTACGAGCAGTACTTC.

J is TRBJ1-5 and V is TRBV6-2 or TRBV6-3; D may be TRBD1 (6 bases). The CDR3 sequence is 15 residues long. Germline V gives CDR1 MNHEY, CDR2 SVGEGT. Trimming shortened V by 2 bases and J by 5 bases, and 13 bases separated the two germline ends. The CDR3: CASSYLRTADQPQHF. As DNA, the CDR3 is TGTGCCAGCAGTTACCTGAGGACAGCTGATCAGCCCCAGCATTTT.

This clonotype was seen a single time. The rearrangement joins TRBV5-4 to TRBJ2-1; 9 bases match TRBD2. Germline CDR1 SGHNT, CDR2 YYREEE (reference sequence). The CDR3 loop spans 15 amino acids. After removal of 5 bases from V and 7 bases from J, the junction contained 10 bases not matched to a gene. CDR3 DNA sequence: TGTGCCAGCAGGATAGCGGGGGCCCTTAGAAATGAGCAGTTCTTC. Residues: CASRIAGALRNEQFF. Supplemented by reference TRBV5-4 and TRBJ2-1, the full variable domain reads ETGVTQSPTHLIKTRGQQVTLRCSSQSGHNTVSWYQQALGQGPQFIFQYYREEENGRGNFPPRFSGLQFPNYSSELNVNALELDDSALYLCASRIAGALRNEQFFGPGTRLTVL.

The chain has TRBV11-1 and TRBJ2-3; D ambiguous. The CDR3 is 13 residues long. V was pared by 4 bases and J by 8 bases, with 13 bases between. In germline, CDR1 is SGHAT, CDR2 FQDESV (reference sequence). The CDR3 spells CASSWVAAATQYF. The CDR3 nucleotides are TGTGCCAGCAGCTGGGTGGCGGCCGCTACGCAGTATTTT.